Shown below are 21 T cell receptor beta chains from a single sample sequenced in a study of T-cell reconstitution after alpha-beta-depleted transplantation in children. The TCRbeta library incorporated unique molecular identifiers. TCRdb redid the calling of the PCR reads with MiXCR, one entry per CDR3 protein. The table shows hundreds of thousands of distinct CDR3 sequences, with about an eighth occurring only once. Sequenced material: PBMCs, mostly from graft donor cells, taken 360 days after TCRalphabeta/CD19-depleted stem cell transplant. The receptor set was obtained from a male patient aged 10-17 years who had a stem cell transplant for acute myeloid leukemia, so the T cells may come from the graft donor.

The chain combines TRBV4-2 with TRBJ2-7, with TRBD2 matching 9 bases. V lost 4 bases and J lost 2; bases outside the gene matches: 12. Per germline, CDR1 LGHNA and CDR2 YNFKEQ. This CDR3 has 17 amino acids. This chain's CDR3 is CASSRVPTSGATYEQYF. The CDR3 region has the DNA TGTGCCAGCAGCCGCGTACCGACTAGCGGAGCTACCTACGAGCAGTACTTC.

The rearrangement links TRBV20-1 to TRBJ2-6; D may match TRBD1 or TRBD2 (5 bases each). CDR1 is DFQATT and CDR2 is SNEGSKA in the germline V gene (reference sequence). Trimming took 2 bases from V and 0 from J, leaving 17 bases between them. CDR3 length: 18 residues. CDR3 sequence reads: CSARPAGTPSSGANVLTF. DNA of the CDR3: TGCAGTGCTAGACCAGCCGGGACCCCGAGCTCTGGGGCCAACGTCCTGACTTTC.

This clonotype was observed a handful of times. The V and J genes are TRBV7-3 and TRBJ2-1; 9 bases line up with TRBD2. The germline CDR1 and CDR2 sequences are SGHTA and FQGTGA. The CDR3 is made up of 17 amino acids. V shed 5 bases and J 0 bases; nucleotides not matched to a gene: 8. The CDR3 spells CASSATSGKSSYNEQFF. The CDR3 coding sequence is TGTGCCAGCAGCGCGACTAGCGGAAAGAGCTCCTACAATGAGCAGTTCTTC.

The DNA for the CDR3 is TGTGCCAGCAGCCAAGATCTCCCGGGGGGAAACAATGAGCAGTTCTTC. This translates into CASSQDLPGGNNEQFF. The chain employs TRBV4-2 and TRBJ2-1; the match to TRBD2 covers 7 bases. CDR1 is LGHNA, CDR2 YNFKEQ, per germline. The CDR3 has 16 residues. V shed 0 bases and J 5 bases; nucleotides not matched to a gene: 7.

This clonotype was counted a few times. The gene calls are TRBV12-3 or TRBV12-4 and TRBJ2-7, with D possibly being TRBD1 (7 bases). This CDR3 spans 14 amino acids. V dropped 6 bases and J dropped 7 bases, with 19 bases sitting between them. DNA of the CDR3: TGTGCCAGCAGACCACGGCGACAGGGAGGTGAGCAGTACTTC. Translated, it gives CASRPRRQGGEQYF.

A few counts support this clonotype. The chain couples TRBV11-2 to TRBJ2-3, with D perhaps given as TRBD1 or TRBD2 (5 bases each). Germline CDR1 and CDR2: SGHAT and FQNNGV. Trimming shortened V by 5 bases and J by 10 bases, and 16 bases separated the two germline ends. The length of the CDR3 is 13 residues. The CDR3 sequence is CASSPGAGLPQYF. The CDR3 nucleotides are TGTGCCAGCAGCCCCGGGGCTGGACTCCCGCAGTATTTT.

This clonotype has ten or more counts. The chain joins TRBV7-3 to TRBJ2-2; D unclear. Germline values: CDR1 SGHTA, CDR2 FQGTGA. The ends were cut back, 5 bases at V and 7 bases at J, with 14 bases in the middle. The CDR3 spans 14 residues. The CDR3 DNA follows: TGTGCCAGCAGCCCGAATAATAAAGGCGGGGAGCTGTTTTTT. It codes for CASSPNNKGGELFF. Together with reference TRBV7-3 and TRBJ2-2, the CDR3 gives the full variable domain: GAGVSQTPSNKVTEKGKYVELRCDPISGHTALYWYRQSLGQGPEFLIYFQGTGAADDSGLPNDRFFAVRPEGSVSTLKIQRTERGDSAVYLCASSPNNKGGELFFGEGSRLTVL.

This clonotype showed up just a few times. The chain links TRBV7-9 to TRBJ2-3; D ambiguous. CDR1 SEHNR and CDR2 FQNEAQ come from the germline V gene (reference sequence). V shed 1 base and J shed 0 bases, with 14 bases lying between them. The CDR3 contains 17 residues. The CDR3 DNA is TGTGCCAGCAGCTTAGTTTGGGCTAGGATTAGCACAGATACGCAGTATTTT. It translates to CASSLVWARISTDTQYF.

The V gene is TRBV2, the J gene TRBJ2-6, with 11 bases aligning to TRBD1. Per germline, CDR1 SNHLY and CDR2 FYNNEI. Trimming cost V 6 bases and J 6 bases; bases outside gene matches: 13. This CDR3 comprises 18 residues. This CDR3 is CASRPRAGQGAEANVLTF. Written as DNA, the CDR3 is TGTGCCAGCAGACCGAGGGCAGGACAGGGGGCGGAGGCCAACGTCCTGACTTTC.

The genes are TRBV4-2 and TRBJ1-5; 7 bases match TRBD1. The V gene's germline CDR1 is LGHNA and CDR2 YNFKEQ. This CDR3 spans 15 amino acids. Trimming cost V 0 bases and J 3 bases; bases outside gene matches: 2. The CDR3 loop is CASSQEGTDNQPQHF. CDR3 nucleotide sequence: TGTGCCAGCAGCCAAGAGGGGACAGACAATCAGCCCCAGCATTTT.

CDR3 in DNA: TGTGCCAGCAGTTTATGGGTGGAGGGGGTGGATGAGCAGTTCTTC. Its translation is CASSLWVEGVDEQFF. The rearrangement links TRBV28 to TRBJ2-1, with D possibly called TRBD1 or TRBD2 (6 bases each). CDR3 length: 15 amino acids. Looked up from germline, CDR1 is MDHEN and CDR2 is SYDVKM. Trimming removed 0 bases at V and 8 bases at J, with 14 bases between.

The rearrangement uses TRBV28 and TRBJ2-5; D gene ambiguous. This CDR3 comprises 12 residues. CDR1 and CDR2 from the germline V gene are MDHEN and SYDVKM. V lost 2 bases and J lost 7, with 8 bases in between. The CDR3 loop is CASSLPYATQYF. DNA for the CDR3: TGTGCCAGCAGTTTACCATACGCGACCCAGTACTTC.

As regards this clonotype: The junction and the germline gene differ at one end; a read error may be behind it. The chain is built from TRBV7-7 and TRBJ2-2; D not resolved. CDR1 SSHAT and CDR2 FNYEAQ come from the germline V gene (reference sequence). The CDR3 sequence is 17 residues long. The CDR3 here is CASSLGSWPTNTGELFF. The CDR3, as DNA: TGTGCTAGCAGCTTAGGCAGTTGGCCAACGAACACCGGGGAGCTGTTTTTT.

The rearrangement uses TRBV14 and TRBJ2-7; unclear D gene. V was cut by 0 bases and J by 2 bases, with 14 bases left in between. Germline V gene lookup returns CDR1 SGHDN and CDR2 FVKESK. This CDR3 region has 16 residues. CDR3 sequence: CASSQETHWTPYEQYF. The CDR3 DNA reads TGTGCCAGCAGCCAAGAAACGCACTGGACCCCCTACGAGCAGTACTTC. The complete variable domain, with remaining parts taken from reference TRBV14 and TRBJ2-7, reads EAGVTQFPSHSVIEKGQTVTLRCDPISGHDNLYWYRRVMGKEIKFLLHFVKESKQDESGMPNNRFLAERTGGTYSTLKVQPAELEDSGVYFCASSQETHWTPYEQYFGPGTRLTVT.

This clonotype was detected only a few times. The J gene is TRBJ2-3, the V gene TRBV6-1; 8 nucleotides match TRBD1. With 5 bases clipped from V and 5 bases from J, the junction kept 9 bases outside the gene matches. Looked up from germline, CDR1 is MNHNS and CDR2 is SASEGT. CDR3 length: 15 amino acids. Here the CDR3 reads CASSRTGLTEDTQYF. The CDR3, as DNA: TGTGCCAGCAGTAGGACAGGGCTCACGGAAGATACGCAGTATTTT.

This clonotype was found a few times. The chain couples TRBV29-1 to TRBJ1-1; D call uncertain. The CDR3 totals 9 residues. Germline V gene data show CDR1 as SQVTM and CDR2 as ANQGSEA. The V and J ends lost 7 bases and 6 bases respectively, with 6 bases between them. The CDR3 loop reads CSGGAEAFF. In nucleotides, the CDR3 is TGCAGCGGCGGGGCTGAAGCTTTCTTT.

This clonotype was seen repeatedly, ten times or more. The rearrangement joins TRBV10-3 to TRBJ2-3; 11 bases map to TRBD2. V lost 4 bases, J lost 3 bases, and 0 bases stayed unmatched. This CDR3 is built from 14 residues. CDR1 ENHRY and CDR2 SYGVKD come from the germline V gene. CDR3 coding DNA: TGTGCCATCAGTGGGACTAGCGGGACAGATACGCAGTATTTT. It translates to CAISGTSGTDTQYF.

This clonotype was detected ten times or more. This chain connects TRBV5-6 to TRBJ2-1; no clear D. Trimming took 3 bases from V and 6 from J, leaving 7 bases between them. Germline lookup yields CDR1 SGHDT and CDR2 YYEEEE. The CDR3 spans 12 residues. The CDR3 DNA reads TGTGCCAGCAGCTCGGTCGTCAATGAGCAGTTCTTC. It encodes CASSSVVNEQFF.

The sample holds a few counts of this clonotype. V and J are TRBV7-2 and TRBJ2-5; the D is unclear. CDR1 is SGHTA, CDR2 FQGNSA, per germline. The V and J ends lost 1 base and 5 bases respectively, with 11 bases between them. The CDR3 length is 14 residues. For the CDR3, the DNA is TGTGCCAGCAGCTTAGTAACCGTTATTGAGACCCAGTACTTC. It yields the protein CASSLVTVIETQYF.

The rearrangement joins TRBV5-1 to TRBJ2-1; perhaps D is TRBD1 or TRBD2 (5 bases each). The V end lost 4 bases, the J end lost 6 bases, and 11 bases lay between the germline ends. Germline V lookup: CDR1 SGHRS, CDR2 YFSETQ. The CDR3 sequence is 13 residues long. The CDR3 loop is CASSTGPSNEQFF. DNA for the CDR3: TGCGCCAGCAGCACGGGACCGAGCAATGAGCAGTTCTTC.

This clonotype was counted many times. This sequence joins TRBV5-1 and TRBJ2-5; TRBD1 matches at 9 bases. V was pared by 2 bases and J by 5 bases, with 4 bases of the junction left unmatched. The germline gives CDR1 SGHRS, CDR2 YFSETQ. The CDR3 spans 14 residues. In DNA form, the CDR3 reads TGCGCCAGCAGCTTAGACAGGGGGGATGAGACCCAGTACTTC. This codes for CASSLDRGDETQYF.